This T cell receptor (beta chain) was sequenced in a study of blood T cell repertoires in COVID-19. Across the whole study: Sites in the United States, Italy and Spain provided acute and convalescent COVID-19 samples. The analysed material was cDNA or gDNA that came from T cells, B-cell-depleted T cells, or PBMCs.

V lost 6 bases, J lost 7 bases, and 9 bases stayed unmatched. CDR3 length equals 15 residues. Germline V lookup: CDR1 KGHSH, CDR2 LQKENI. Those enrolled, adults aged roughly 18 to 89 years, came from 24 US areas. Each participant's cohort was designated according to participant-reported clinical history. The table came from immunoSEQ multiplex PCR; TCRdb's copy has only in-frame clones and leaves some out. Among roughly 220,000 clones listed, 70% to 85% were seen once. The receptor comes from a woman in her forties with acute COVID-19. The gene calls are TRBV18 and TRBJ2-1; 10 bases are shared with TRBD1. The sample taken for sequencing was PBMCs or T cells enriched from blood (not recorded which). The chain's CDR3 is CASSLGQGFVNEQFF. DNA of the CDR3: TGTGCCAGCTCCCTGGGACAGGGGTTTGTGAATGAGCAGTTCTTC.